The present T cell receptor beta chain was sequenced within a study of hypomethylating agent response in myelodysplastic syndrome. The overall study: Responders were six or seven patients with complete response or hematologic improvement; about 5 were non-responders. The study, taken as a whole, reports: Control donors' ages did not match those of MDS patients.

Profiling relied on immunoSEQ multiplex PCR, and the TCRdb table lists in-frame clones only, not all of them. The sample consists of some 2,000 clones, approximately 78% of them appearing once. This clone was observed a few times. Its antigen is currently unknown. The length of the CDR3 is 14 residues. V was pared by 9 bases and J by 4 bases, with 13 bases between. The germline V gene encodes CDR1 SNHLY and CDR2 FYNNEI. The sequence was obtained from a human donor with myelodysplastic syndrome. The input for sequencing was bone marrow, taken before or after starting hypomethylating agent treatment for myelodysplastic syndrome (not recorded which). The chain links TRBV2 to TRBJ1-6; D is possibly TRBD1 (6 bases). For the CDR3, the DNA is TGTGCCAGTTCAGGGGACCGATATAATTCACCCCTCCACTTT. Translation gives CASSGDRYNSPLHF. The full variable domain, with the rest looked up from reference TRBV2 and TRBJ1-6, is EPEVTQTPSHQVTQMGQEVILRCVPISNHLYFYWYRQILGQKVEFLVSFYNNEISEKSEIFDDQFSVERPDGSNFTLKIRSTKLEDSAMYFCASSGDRYNSPLHFGNGTRLTVT.